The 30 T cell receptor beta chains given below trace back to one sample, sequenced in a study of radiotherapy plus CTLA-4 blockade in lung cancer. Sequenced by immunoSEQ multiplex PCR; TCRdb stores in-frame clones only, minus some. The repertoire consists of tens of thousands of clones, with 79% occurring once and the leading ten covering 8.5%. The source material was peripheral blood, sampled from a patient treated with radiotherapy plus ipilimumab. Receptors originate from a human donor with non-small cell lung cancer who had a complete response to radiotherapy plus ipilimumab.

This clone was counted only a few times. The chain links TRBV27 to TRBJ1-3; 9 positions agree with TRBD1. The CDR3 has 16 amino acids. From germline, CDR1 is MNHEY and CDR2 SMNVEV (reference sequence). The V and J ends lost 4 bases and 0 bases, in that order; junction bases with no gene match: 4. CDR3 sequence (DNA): TGTGCCAGCAGTTCCGGGACAGGGCGCTCTGGAAACACCATATATTTT. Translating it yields CASSSGTGRSGNTIYF.

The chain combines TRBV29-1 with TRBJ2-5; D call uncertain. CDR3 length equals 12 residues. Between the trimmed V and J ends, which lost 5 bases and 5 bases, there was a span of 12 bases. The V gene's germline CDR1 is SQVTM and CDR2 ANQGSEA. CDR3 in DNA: TGCAGCGTTTATGGAAACGGGGAGACCCAGTACTTC. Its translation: CSVYGNGETQYF.

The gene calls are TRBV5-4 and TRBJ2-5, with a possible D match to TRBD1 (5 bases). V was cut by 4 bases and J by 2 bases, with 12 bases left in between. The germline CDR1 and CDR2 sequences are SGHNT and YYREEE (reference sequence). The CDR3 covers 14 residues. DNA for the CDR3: TGTGCCAGCAGCACAACAGGTCTTCAAGAGACCCAGTACTTC. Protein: CASSTTGLQETQYF. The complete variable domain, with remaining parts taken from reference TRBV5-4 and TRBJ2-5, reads ETGVTQSPTHLIKTRGQQVTLRCSSQSGHNTVSWYQQALGQGPQFIFQYYREEENGRGNFPPRFSGLQFPNYSSELNVNALELDDSALYLCASSTTGLQETQYFGPGTRLLVL.

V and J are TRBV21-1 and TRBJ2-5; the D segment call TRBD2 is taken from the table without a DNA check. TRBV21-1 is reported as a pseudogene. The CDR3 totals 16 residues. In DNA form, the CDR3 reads TGTGCCAGCAGCAAAGATGGTAGGAGGGGCCAAGAGACCCAGTACTTC. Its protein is CASSKDGRRGQETQYF.

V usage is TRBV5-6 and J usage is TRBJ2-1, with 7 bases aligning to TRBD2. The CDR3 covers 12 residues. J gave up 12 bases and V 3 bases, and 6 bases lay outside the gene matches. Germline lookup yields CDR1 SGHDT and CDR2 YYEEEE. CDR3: CASSSGLVRQFF. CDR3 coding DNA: TGTGCCAGCAGCTCAGGACTAGTACGGCAGTTCTTC. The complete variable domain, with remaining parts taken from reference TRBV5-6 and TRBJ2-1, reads DAGVTQSPTHLIKTRGQQVTLRCSPKSGHDTVSWYQQALGQGPQFIFQYYEEEERQRGNFPDRFSGHQFPNYSSELNVNALLLGDSALYLCASSSGLVRQFFGPGTRLTVL.

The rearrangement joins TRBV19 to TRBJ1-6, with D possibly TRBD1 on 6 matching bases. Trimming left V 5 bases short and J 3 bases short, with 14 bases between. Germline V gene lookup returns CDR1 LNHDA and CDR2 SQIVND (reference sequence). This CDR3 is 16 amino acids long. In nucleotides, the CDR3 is TGTGCCAGTAGTGGAATACAGGGTTTCTATAATTCACCCCTCCACTTT. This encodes CASSGIQGFYNSPLHF.

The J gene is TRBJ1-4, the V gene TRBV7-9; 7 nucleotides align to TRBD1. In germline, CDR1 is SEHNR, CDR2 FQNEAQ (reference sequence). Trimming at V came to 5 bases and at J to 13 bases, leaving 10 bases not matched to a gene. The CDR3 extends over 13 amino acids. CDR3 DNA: TGTGCCAGCAGCACCAATAGGGGGCTTGGACTGTTTTTT. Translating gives CASSTNRGLGLFF.

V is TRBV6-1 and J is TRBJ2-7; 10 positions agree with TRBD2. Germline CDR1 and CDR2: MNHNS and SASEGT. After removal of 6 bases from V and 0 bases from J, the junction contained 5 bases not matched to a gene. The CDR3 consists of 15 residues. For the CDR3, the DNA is TGTGCCAGCAGAGGACTAGCGGTTGGCTCCTACGAGCAGTACTTC. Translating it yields CASRGLAVGSYEQYF.

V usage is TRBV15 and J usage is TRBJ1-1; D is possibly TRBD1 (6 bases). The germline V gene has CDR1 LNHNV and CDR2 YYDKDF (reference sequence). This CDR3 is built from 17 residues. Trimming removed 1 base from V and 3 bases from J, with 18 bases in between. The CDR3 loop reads CATSRGGRGGLDTEAFF. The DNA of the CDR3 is TGTGCCACCAGCAGAGGGGGGCGCGGGGGTTTAGACACTGAAGCTTTCTTT.

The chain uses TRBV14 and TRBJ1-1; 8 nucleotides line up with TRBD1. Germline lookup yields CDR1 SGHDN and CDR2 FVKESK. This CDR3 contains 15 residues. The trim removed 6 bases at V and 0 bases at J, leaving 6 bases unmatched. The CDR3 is CASSIRGPVNTEAFF. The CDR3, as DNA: TGTGCCAGCAGTATCAGGGGGCCTGTGAACACTGAAGCTTTCTTT.

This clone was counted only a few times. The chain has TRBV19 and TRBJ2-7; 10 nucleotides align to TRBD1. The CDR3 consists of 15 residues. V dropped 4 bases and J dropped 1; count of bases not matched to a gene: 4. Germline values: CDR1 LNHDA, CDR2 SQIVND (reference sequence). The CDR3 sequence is CASSTPDRGSYEQYF. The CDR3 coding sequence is TGTGCCAGTAGTACCCCGGACAGGGGGTCCTACGAGCAGTACTTC.

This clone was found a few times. The CDR3 DNA reads TGTGCCAGTAGTATAAACCGGGACAGCCTAGCTTTCTTT. Amino acids: CASSINRDSLAFF. The chain employs TRBV19 and TRBJ1-1, with TRBD1 matching 7 bases. This CDR3 contains 13 residues. V was pared by 2 bases and J by 10 bases, with 7 bases of the junction left unmatched. Germline V lookup: CDR1 LNHDA, CDR2 SQIVND (reference sequence).

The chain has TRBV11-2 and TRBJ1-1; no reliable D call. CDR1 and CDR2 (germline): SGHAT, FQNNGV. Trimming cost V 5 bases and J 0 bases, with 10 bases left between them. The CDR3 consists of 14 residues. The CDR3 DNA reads TGTGCCAGCAGCCCCTCGTCGGTGAACACTGAAGCTTTCTTT. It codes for CASSPSSVNTEAFF.

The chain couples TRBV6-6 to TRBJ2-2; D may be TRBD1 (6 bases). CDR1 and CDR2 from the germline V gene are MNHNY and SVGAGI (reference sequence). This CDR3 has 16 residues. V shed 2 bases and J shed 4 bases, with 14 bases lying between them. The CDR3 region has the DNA TGTGCCAGCAGTTACCCCCGAACAGGGACCACCGGGGAGCTGTTTTTT. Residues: CASSYPRTGTTGELFF.

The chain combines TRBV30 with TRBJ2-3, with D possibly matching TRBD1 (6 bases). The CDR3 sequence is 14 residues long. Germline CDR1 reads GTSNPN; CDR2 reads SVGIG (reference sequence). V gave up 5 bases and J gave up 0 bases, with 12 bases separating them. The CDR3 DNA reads TGTGCCTGGCGGACAGTATCTAGCACAGATACGCAGTATTTT. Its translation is CAWRTVSSTDTQYF.

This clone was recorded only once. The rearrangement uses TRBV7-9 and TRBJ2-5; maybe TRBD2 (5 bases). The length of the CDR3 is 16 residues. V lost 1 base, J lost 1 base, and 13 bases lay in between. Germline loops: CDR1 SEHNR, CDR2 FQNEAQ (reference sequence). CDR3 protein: CASSLVMIGGQETQYF. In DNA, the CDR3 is TGTGCCAGCAGCTTAGTCATGATCGGAGGCCAAGAGACCCAGTACTTC. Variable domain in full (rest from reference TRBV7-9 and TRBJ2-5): DTGVSQNPRHKITKRGQNVTFRCDPISEHNRLYWYRQTLGQGPEFLTYFQNEAQLEKSRLLSDRFSAERPKGSFSTLEIQRTEQGDSAMYLCASSLVMIGGQETQYFGPGTRLLVL.

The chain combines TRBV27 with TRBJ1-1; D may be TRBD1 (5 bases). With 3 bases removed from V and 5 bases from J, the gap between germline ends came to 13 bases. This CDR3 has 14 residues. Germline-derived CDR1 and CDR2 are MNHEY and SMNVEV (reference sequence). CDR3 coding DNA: TGTGCCAGCAGTTTGATCGGGGGTTGGACTGAAGCTTTCTTT. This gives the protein CASSLIGGWTEAFF.

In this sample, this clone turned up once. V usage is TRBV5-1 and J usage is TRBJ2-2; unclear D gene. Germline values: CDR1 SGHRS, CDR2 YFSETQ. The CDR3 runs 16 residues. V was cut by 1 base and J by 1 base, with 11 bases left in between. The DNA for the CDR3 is TGCGCCAGCAGCTTGCAGGCAGCCGTGAACACCGGGGAGCTGTTTTTT. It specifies CASSLQAAVNTGELFF. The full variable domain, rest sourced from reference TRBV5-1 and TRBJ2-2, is KAGVTQTPRYLIKTRGQQVTLSCSPISGHRSVSWYQQTPGQGLQFLFEYFSETQRNKGNFPGRFSGRQFSNSRSEMNVSTLELGDSALYLCASSLQAAVNTGELFFGEGSRLTVL.

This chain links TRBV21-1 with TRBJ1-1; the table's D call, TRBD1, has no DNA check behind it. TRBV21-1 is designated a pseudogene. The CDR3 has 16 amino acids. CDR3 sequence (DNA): TGTGCCAGCAGCAAAGAGGTCAGGGGGATGAACACTGAAGCTTTCTTT. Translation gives CASSKEVRGMNTEAFF.

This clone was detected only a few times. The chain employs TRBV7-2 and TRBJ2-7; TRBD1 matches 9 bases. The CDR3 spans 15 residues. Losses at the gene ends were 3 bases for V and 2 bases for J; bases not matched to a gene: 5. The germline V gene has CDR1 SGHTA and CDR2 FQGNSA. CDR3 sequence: CASSLDRGWTYEQYV. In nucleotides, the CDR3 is TGTGCCAGCAGCTTGGACAGGGGTTGGACCTACGAGCAGTACGTC.

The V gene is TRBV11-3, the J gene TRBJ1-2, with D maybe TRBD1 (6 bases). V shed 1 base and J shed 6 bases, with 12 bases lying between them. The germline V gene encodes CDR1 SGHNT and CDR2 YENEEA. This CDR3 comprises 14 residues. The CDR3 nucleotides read TGTGCCAGCAGCTTAGCGTCTGGGGGCAATGGCTACACCTTC. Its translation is CASSLASGGNGYTF.

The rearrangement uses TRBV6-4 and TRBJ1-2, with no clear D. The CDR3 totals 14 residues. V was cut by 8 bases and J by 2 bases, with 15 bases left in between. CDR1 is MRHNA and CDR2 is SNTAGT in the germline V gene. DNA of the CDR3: TGTGCCAGCGCCGATCGAGAGGCGAACTATGGCTACACCTTC. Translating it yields CASADREANYGYTF.

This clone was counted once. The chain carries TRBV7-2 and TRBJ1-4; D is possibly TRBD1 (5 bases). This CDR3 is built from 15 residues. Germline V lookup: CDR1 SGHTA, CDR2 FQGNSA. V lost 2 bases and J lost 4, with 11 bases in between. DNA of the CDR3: TGTGCCAGCAGCTTACAGGGTTTCTTTAATGAAAAACTGTTTTTT. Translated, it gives CASSLQGFFNEKLFF. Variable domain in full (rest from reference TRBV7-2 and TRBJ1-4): GAGVSQSPSNKVTEKGKDVELRCDPISGHTALYWYRQSLGQGLEFLIYFQGNSAPDKSGLPSDRFSAERTGGSVSTLTIQRTQQEDSAVYLCASSLQGFFNEKLFFGSGTQLSVL.

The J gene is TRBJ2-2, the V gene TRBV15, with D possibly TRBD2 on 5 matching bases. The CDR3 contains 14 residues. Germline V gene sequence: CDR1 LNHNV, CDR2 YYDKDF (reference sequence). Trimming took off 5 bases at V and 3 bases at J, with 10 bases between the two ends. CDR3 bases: TGTGCCACCAGCTGGCGGGCGGACACCGGGGAGCTGTTTTTT. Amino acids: CATSWRADTGELFF.

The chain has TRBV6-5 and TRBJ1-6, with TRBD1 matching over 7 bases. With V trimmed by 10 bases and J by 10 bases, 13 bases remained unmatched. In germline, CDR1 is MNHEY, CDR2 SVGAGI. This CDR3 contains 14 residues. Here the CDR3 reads CATRQGLAGSPLHF. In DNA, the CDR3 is TGTGCCACCCGACAGGGCTTGGCGGGGTCACCCCTCCACTTT.

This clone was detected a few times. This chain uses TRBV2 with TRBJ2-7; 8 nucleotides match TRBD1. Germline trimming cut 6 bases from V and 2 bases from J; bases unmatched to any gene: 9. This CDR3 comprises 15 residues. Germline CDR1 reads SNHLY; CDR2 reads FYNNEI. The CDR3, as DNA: TGTGCCAGCAGCGAGGACAGGGCCATCCCCTACGAGCAGTACTTC. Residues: CASSEDRAIPYEQYF.

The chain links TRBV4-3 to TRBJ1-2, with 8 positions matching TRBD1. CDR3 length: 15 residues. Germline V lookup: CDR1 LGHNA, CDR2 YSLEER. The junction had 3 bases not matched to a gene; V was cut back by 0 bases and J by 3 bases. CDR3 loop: CASSQDPGGDYGYTF. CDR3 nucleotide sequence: TGCGCCAGCAGCCAAGATCCAGGGGGCGACTATGGCTACACCTTC.

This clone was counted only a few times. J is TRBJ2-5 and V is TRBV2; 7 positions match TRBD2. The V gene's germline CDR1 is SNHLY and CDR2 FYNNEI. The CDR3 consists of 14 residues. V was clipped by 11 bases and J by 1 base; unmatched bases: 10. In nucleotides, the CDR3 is TGTGCCCGCCCGGGGGGAGCGTTCCAAGAGACCCAGTACTTC. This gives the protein CARPGGAFQETQYF.

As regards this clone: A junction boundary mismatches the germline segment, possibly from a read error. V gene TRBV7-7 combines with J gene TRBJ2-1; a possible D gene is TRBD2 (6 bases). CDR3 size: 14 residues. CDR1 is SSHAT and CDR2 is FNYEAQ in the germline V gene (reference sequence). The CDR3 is CASSLFRDSNEQFF. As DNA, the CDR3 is TGTGCTAGCAGCTTATTCCGGGACTCCAATGAGCAGTTCTTC.

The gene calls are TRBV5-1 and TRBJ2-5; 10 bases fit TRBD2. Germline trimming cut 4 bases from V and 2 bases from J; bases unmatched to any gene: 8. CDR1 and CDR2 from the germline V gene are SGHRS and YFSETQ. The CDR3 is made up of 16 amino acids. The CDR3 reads CASSTRTSGAQETQYF. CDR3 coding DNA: TGCGCCAGCAGCACCAGGACTAGCGGAGCTCAAGAGACCCAGTACTTC.